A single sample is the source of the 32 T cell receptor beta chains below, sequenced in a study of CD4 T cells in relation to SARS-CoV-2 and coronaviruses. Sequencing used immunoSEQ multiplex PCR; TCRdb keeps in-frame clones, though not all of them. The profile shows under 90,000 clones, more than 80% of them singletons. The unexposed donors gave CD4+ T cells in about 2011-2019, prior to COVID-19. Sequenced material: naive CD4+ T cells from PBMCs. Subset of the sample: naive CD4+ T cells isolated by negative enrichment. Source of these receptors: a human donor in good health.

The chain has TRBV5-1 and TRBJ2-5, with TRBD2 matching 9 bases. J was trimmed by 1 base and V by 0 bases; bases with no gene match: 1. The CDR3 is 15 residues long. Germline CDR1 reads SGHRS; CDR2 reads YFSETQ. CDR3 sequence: CASSLGLAAQETQYF. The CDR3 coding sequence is TGCGCCAGCAGCTTGGGACTAGCGGCCCAAGAGACCCAGTACTTC.

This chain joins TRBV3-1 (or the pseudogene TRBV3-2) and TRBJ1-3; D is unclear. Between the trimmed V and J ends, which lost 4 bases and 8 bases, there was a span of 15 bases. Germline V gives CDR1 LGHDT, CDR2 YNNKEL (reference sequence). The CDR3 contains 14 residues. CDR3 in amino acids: CASSLRMGFYTIYF. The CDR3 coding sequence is TGTGCCAGCAGCCTAAGGATGGGGTTTTACACCATATATTTT.

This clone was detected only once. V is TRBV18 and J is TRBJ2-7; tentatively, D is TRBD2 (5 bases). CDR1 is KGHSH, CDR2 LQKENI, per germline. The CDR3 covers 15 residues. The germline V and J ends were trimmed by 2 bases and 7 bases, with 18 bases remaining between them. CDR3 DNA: TGTGCCAGCTCACCAGCGTCGCTCCCACGGGGTGAGCAGTACTTC. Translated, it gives CASSPASLPRGEQYF.

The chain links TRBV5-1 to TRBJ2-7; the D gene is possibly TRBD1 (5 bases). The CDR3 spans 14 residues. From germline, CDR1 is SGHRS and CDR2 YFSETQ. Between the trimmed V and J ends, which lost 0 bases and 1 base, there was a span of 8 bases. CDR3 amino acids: CASSLGGSSYEQYF. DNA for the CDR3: TGCGCCAGCAGCTTGGGGGGCAGTTCCTACGAGCAGTACTTC.

The CDR3 DNA reads as TGTGCCAGCAGCTTAATGTCGGCGGGTAACACCGGGGAGCTGTTTTTT. Protein: CASSLMSAGNTGELFF. The chain carries TRBV7-2 and TRBJ2-2; a weak D match, TRBD2 (5 bases). Trimming took 2 bases from V and 2 from J, leaving 12 bases between them. Looked up from germline, CDR1 is SGHTA and CDR2 is FQGNSA. The length of the CDR3 is 16 residues.

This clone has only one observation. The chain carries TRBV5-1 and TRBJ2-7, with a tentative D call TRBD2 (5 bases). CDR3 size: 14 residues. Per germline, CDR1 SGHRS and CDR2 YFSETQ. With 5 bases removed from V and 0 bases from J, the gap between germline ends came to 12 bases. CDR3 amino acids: CASRDSRASYEQYF. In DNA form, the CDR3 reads TGCGCCAGCAGGGATTCGCGGGCCTCCTACGAGCAGTACTTC.

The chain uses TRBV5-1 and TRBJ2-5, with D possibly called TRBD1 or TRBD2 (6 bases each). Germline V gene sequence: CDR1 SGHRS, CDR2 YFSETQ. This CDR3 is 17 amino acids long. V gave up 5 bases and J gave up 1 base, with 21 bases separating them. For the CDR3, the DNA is TGCGCCAGCAGGAGGGGGGAGTTAGGGACCCTCCAAGAGACCCAGTACTTC. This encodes CASRRGELGTLQETQYF.

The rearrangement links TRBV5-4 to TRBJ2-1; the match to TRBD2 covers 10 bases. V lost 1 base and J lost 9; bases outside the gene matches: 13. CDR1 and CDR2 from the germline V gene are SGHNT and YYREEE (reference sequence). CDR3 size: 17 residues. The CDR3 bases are TGTGCCAGCAGCTTGCCCACAGGAGCGGGGGGGCTCGGTGAGCAGTTCTTC. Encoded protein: CASSLPTGAGGLGEQFF.

DNA for the CDR3: TGTGCCAGCAGCCCCGGGGCCACGCCTACAGATACGCAGTATTTT. It specifies CASSPGATPTDTQYF. The J gene is TRBJ2-3, the V gene TRBV7-9; possibly TRBD1 or TRBD2 for D (5 bases each). This CDR3 contains 15 residues. Germline V gene sequence: CDR1 SEHNR, CDR2 FQNEAQ (reference sequence). V lost 5 bases and J 3 bases, leaving 15 bases between the germline ends. Complete variable domain (other parts from reference TRBV7-9 and TRBJ2-3): DTGVSQNPRHKITKRGQNVTFRCDPISEHNRLYWYRQTLGQGPEFLTYFQNEAQLEKSRLLSDRFSAERPKGSFSTLEIQRTEQGDSAMYLCASSPGATPTDTQYFGPGTRLTVL.

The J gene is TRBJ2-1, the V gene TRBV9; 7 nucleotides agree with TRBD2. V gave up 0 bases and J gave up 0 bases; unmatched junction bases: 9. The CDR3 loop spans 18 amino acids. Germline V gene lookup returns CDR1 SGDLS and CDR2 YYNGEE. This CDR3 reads CASSVDPLERDSYNEQFF. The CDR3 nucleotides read TGTGCCAGCAGCGTAGATCCTCTGGAGCGGGACTCCTACAATGAGCAGTTCTTC.

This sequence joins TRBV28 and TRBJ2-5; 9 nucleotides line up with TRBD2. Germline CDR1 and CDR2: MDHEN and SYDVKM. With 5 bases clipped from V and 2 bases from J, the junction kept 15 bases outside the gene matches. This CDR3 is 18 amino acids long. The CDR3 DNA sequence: TGTGCCAGCAGTCCTTATTGGGGAGCGGGAGGAAGGCAAGAGACCCAGTACTTC. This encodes CASSPYWGAGGRQETQYF.

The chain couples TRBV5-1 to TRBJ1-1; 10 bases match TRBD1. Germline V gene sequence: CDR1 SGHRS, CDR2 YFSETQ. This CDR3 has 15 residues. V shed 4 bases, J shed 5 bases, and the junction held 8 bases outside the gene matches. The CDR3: CASSPRQGAWTEAFF. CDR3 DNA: TGCGCCAGCAGCCCGCGACAGGGGGCCTGGACTGAAGCTTTCTTT.

In DNA, the CDR3 is TGTGCCAGCTCACCAACAAGACAGGCGCCACAGCCCCAGCATTTT. Encoded protein: CASSPTRQAPQPQHF. The genes are TRBV18 and TRBJ1-5; D possibly corresponds to TRBD1 (6 bases). Germline V gene sequence: CDR1 KGHSH, CDR2 LQKENI. Between the trimmed V and J ends, which lost 2 bases and 7 bases, there was a span of 15 bases. The CDR3 extends over 15 amino acids.

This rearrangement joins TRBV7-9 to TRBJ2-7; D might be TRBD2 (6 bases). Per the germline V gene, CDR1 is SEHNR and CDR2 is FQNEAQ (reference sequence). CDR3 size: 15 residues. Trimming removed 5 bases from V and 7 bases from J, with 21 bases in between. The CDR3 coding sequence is TGTGCCAGCAGCCTCGACCGAACGGGAGTTGGGGAGCAGTACTTC. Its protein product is CASSLDRTGVGEQYF.

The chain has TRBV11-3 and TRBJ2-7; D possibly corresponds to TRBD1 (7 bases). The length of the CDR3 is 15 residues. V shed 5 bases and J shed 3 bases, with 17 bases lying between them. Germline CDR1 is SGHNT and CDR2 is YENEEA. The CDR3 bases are TGTGCCAGCAGCGTAGTCAGGGGGGTGGTCTACGAGCAGTACTTC. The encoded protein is CASSVVRGVVYEQYF.

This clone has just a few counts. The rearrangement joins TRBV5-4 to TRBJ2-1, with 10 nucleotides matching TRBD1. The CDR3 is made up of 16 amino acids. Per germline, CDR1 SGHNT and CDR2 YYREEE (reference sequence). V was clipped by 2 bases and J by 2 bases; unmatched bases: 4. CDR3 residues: CASSLSDRGPYNEQFF. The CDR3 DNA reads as TGTGCCAGCAGCTTATCCGACAGGGGGCCCTACAATGAGCAGTTCTTC.

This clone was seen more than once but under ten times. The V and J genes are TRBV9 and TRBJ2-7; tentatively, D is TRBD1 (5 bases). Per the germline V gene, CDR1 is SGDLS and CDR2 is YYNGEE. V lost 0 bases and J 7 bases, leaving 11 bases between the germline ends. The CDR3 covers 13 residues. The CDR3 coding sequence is TGTGCCAGCAGCGTAGGGGGCGGCGGTGAGCAGTACTTC. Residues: CASSVGGGGEQYF.

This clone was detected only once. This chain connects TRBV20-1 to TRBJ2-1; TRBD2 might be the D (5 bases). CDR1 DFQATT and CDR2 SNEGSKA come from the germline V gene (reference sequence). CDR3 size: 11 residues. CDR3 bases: TGCAGGCTCGAGCGGAACAATGAGCAGTTCTTC. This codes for CRLERNNEQFF.

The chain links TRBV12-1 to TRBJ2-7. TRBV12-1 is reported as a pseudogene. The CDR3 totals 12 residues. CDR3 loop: CASSPRSYEQYF. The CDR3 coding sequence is TGTGCCAGCAGCCCAAGGTCCTACGAGCAGTACTTC.

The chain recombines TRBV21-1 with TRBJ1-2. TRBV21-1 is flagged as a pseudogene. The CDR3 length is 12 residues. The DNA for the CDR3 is TGTGCCAGACCTGGTTGGGCGGATGGCTACACCTTC. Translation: CARPGWADGYTF.

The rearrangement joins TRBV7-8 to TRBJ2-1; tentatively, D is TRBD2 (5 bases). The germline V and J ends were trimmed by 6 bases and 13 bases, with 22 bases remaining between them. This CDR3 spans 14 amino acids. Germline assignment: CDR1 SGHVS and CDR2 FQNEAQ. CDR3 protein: CASSHGRALFPQFF. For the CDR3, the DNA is TGTGCCAGCAGTCATGGGCGGGCCCTATTCCCCCAGTTCTTC.

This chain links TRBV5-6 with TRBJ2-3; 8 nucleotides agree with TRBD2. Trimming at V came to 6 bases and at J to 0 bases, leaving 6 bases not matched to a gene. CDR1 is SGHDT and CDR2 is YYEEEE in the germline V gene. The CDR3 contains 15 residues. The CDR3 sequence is CASTLLAASTDTQYF. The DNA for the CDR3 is TGTGCCAGCACCTTACTAGCGGCTAGCACAGATACGCAGTATTTT.

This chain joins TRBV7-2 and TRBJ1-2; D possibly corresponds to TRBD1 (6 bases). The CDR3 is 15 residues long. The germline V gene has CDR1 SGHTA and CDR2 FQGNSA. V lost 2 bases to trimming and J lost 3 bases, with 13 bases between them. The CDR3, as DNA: TGTGCCAGCAGCTTATCCTGGGGGGCAGACTATGGCTACACCTTC. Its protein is CASSLSWGADYGYTF. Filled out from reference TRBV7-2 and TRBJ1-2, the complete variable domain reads GAGVSQSPSNKVTEKGKDVELRCDPISGHTALYWYRQSLGQGLEFLIYFQGNSAPDKSGLPSDRFSAERTGGSVSTLTIQRTQQEDSAVYLCASSLSWGADYGYTFGSGTRLTVV.

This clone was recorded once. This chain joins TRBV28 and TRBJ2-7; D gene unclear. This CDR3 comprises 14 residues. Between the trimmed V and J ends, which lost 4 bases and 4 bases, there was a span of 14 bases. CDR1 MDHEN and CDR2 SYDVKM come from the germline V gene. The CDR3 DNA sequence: TGTGCCAGCAGTTCCCAGAATGCACTTTACGAGCAGTACTTC. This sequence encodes CASSSQNALYEQYF.

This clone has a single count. DNA of the CDR3: TGTGCCTGGAGCGGGAGCTCCTACAATGAGCAGTTCTTC. It is translated as CAWSGSSYNEQFF. The V and J genes are TRBV30 and TRBJ2-1; perhaps TRBD2 as D (6 bases). Trimming shortened V by 3 bases and J by 0 bases, and 6 bases separated the two germline ends. CDR3 length: 13 residues. Germline V gene lookup returns CDR1 GTSNPN and CDR2 SVGIG (reference sequence).

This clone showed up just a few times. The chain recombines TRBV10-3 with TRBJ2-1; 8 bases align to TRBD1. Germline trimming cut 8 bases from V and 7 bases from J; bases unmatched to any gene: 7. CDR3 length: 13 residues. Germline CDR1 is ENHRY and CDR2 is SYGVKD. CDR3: CAIAGQARNEQFF. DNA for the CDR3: TGTGCCATCGCGGGACAGGCTAGGAATGAGCAGTTCTTC.

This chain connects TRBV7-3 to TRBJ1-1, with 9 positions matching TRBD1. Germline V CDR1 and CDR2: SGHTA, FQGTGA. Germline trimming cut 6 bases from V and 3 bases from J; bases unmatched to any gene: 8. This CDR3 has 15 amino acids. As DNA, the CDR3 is TGTGCCAGCAGTCGGGGACAGGGACGGGACACTGAAGCTTTCTTT. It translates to CASSRGQGRDTEAFF.

CDR3: CASSQVGWAGELFF. The CDR3 DNA follows: TGCGCCAGCAGCCAAGTGGGGTGGGCCGGGGAGCTGTTTTTT. The chain links TRBV4-3 to TRBJ2-2; D is ambiguous. CDR1 is LGHNA, CDR2 YSLEER, per germline. V gave up 1 base and J gave up 6 bases, with 9 bases separating them. The CDR3 contains 14 residues.

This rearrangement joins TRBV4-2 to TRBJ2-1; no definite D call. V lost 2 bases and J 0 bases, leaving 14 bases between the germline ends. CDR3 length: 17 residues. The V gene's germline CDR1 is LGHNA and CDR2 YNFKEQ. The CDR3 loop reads CASSQNRAATSYNEQFF. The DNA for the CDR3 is TGTGCCAGCAGCCAAAACCGGGCGGCCACCTCCTACAATGAGCAGTTCTTC.

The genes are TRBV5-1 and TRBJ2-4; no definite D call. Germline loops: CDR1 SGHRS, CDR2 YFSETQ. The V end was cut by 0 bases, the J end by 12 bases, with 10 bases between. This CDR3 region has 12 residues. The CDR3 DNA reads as TGCGCCAGCAGCTTGGGGGCCGACACTCAGTACTTC. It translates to CASSLGADTQYF.

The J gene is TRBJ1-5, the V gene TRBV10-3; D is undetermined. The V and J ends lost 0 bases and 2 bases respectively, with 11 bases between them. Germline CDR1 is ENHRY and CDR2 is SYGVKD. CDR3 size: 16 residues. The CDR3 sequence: CAISESRSPGNQPQHF. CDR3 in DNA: TGTGCCATCAGTGAGTCGAGAAGCCCTGGCAATCAGCCCCAGCATTTT.

CDR3 residues: CASTGQGAEGYTF. CDR3 DNA sequence: TGTGCCAGCACGGGACAGGGGGCTGAAGGCTACACCTTC. V usage is TRBV25-1 and J usage is TRBJ1-2, with TRBD1 identical over 12 bases. Germline lookup yields CDR1 MGHDK and CDR2 SYGVNS. This CDR3 is built from 13 residues. The V and J ends lost 7 bases and 8 bases, in that order; junction bases with no gene match: 5.